The 32 T cell receptor beta chains below were found in one sample sequenced in a study of T cell responses to AZD1222 COVID-19 vaccine. Generated by immunoSEQ multiplex PCR, the TCRdb table keeps only in-frame clones and is missing some. The sample has 150,000 or so clones; 90% are singletons. The source was peripheral blood, collected on day 0 of AZD1222 vaccination. The source is an adult in good health.

V is TRBV9 and J is TRBJ2-6; D gene uncertain. This CDR3 region has 12 residues. The V and J ends lost 3 bases and 10 bases respectively, with 8 bases between them. Per the germline V gene, CDR1 is SGDLS and CDR2 is YYNGEE. DNA for the CDR3: TGTGCCAGCAGCGGCACTACTAACGTCCTGACTTTC. Its protein is CASSGTTNVLTF.

This clone was seen only once. The chain uses TRBV6-5 and TRBJ1-4, with D hard to call. V lost 6 bases, J lost 6 bases, and 5 bases lay in between. The V gene's germline CDR1 is MNHEY and CDR2 SVGAGI. The CDR3 length is 11 residues. The CDR3 loop is CASRDHEKLFF. The CDR3 DNA sequence: TGTGCCAGCAGGGATCATGAAAAACTGTTTTTT.

The chain couples TRBV19 to TRBJ2-2; perhaps D is TRBD1 or TRBD2 (6 bases each). The CDR3 is 15 residues long. The V and J ends lost 1 base and 4 bases respectively, with 10 bases between them. Germline-derived CDR1 and CDR2 are LNHDA and SQIVND (reference sequence). CDR3 DNA sequence: TGTGCCAGTAGTATAGGGGGGGCAGGCACCGGGGAGCTGTTTTTT. The encoded protein is CASSIGGAGTGELFF.

This chain connects TRBV29-1 to TRBJ1-2; 12 bases agree with TRBD1. The CDR3 runs to 15 residues. With 7 bases clipped from V and 4 bases from J, the junction kept 10 bases outside the gene matches. Looked up from germline, CDR1 is SQVTM and CDR2 is ANQGSEA. CDR3 sequence: CSAGTGGARAYGYTF. The DNA for the CDR3 is TGCAGCGCAGGGACAGGGGGCGCCAGGGCCTATGGCTACACCTTC.

J is TRBJ1-6 and V is TRBV19, with D unresolved. There are 14 residues in the CDR3. In germline, CDR1 is LNHDA, CDR2 SQIVND (reference sequence). Trimming removed 6 bases from V and 6 bases from J, with 12 bases in between. The CDR3 coding sequence is TGTGCCAGTAGGGAGGACGGCTTTAATTCACCCCTCCACTTT. Protein sequence: CASREDGFNSPLHF.

This chain uses TRBV30 with TRBJ2-5, with TRBD2 identical over 9 bases. The J segment lost 10 bases and the V segment lost 7 bases, leaving 13 bases of the junction unmatched. CDR1 and CDR2 (germline): GTSNPN, SVGIG (reference sequence). The CDR3 covers 13 residues. The CDR3 bases are TGTGCCTCAAGCGGGGGGCGTGGGTCAAGCCAGTACTTC. Amino acid sequence: CASSGGRGSSQYF.

This clone was detected only once. The chain couples TRBV29-1 to TRBJ1-1, with D perhaps matching TRBD1 (6 bases). The V end was cut by 6 bases, the J end by 4 bases, with 18 bases between. The CDR3 spans 14 residues. Germline V gene data show CDR1 as SQVTM and CDR2 as ANQGSEA. The CDR3 reads CSVPRGGAATEAFF. The CDR3, as DNA: TGCAGCGTCCCCAGAGGGGGGGCTGCCACTGAAGCTTTCTTT.

The chain carries TRBV19 and TRBJ1-5; D call uncertain. Germline assignment: CDR1 LNHDA and CDR2 SQIVND (reference sequence). The CDR3 runs to 16 residues. V was trimmed by 5 bases and J by 1 base, leaving 15 bases between them. CDR3 protein: CASSRQGIVSNQPQHF. Written as DNA, the CDR3 is TGTGCCAGTAGTCGTCAAGGTATTGTAAGCAATCAGCCCCAGCATTTT.

To note about this clone: One end of the junction does not line up with germline, which may come from a read error. The V and J genes are TRBV28 and TRBJ1-1; D gene ambiguous. Per the germline V gene, CDR1 is MDHEN and CDR2 is SYDVKM. The CDR3 extends over 15 amino acids. The CDR3 protein is CASSLMAGVSGVDWF. The CDR3 bases are TGTGCCAGCAGTTTGATGGCGGGTGTAAGCGGAGTCGACTGGTTT. The whole variable domain, remainder taken from reference TRBV28 and TRBJ1-1, is DVKVTQSSRYLVKRTGEKVFLECVQDMDHENMFWYRQDPGLGLRLIYFSYDVKMKEKGDIPEGYSVSREKKERFSLILESASTNQTSMYLCASSLMAGVSGVDWFGQGTRLTVV.

The V gene is TRBV19, the J gene TRBJ1-1; D call uncertain. V dropped 6 bases and J dropped 4 bases, with 12 bases sitting between them. This CDR3 has 13 amino acids. Germline CDR1 is LNHDA and CDR2 is SQIVND (reference sequence). CDR3 DNA: TGTGCCAGTAGATGGGAGGGAGTCACTGAAGCTTTCTTT. Protein sequence: CASRWEGVTEAFF.

The chain carries TRBV3-1 (or the pseudogene TRBV3-2) and TRBJ1-4; D is uncertain. V dropped 1 base and J dropped 7 bases, with 10 bases sitting between them. The CDR3 extends over 14 amino acids. The V gene's germline CDR1 is LGHDT and CDR2 YNNKEL (reference sequence). The CDR3 DNA reads as TGTGCCAGCAGCCAAGCGGTGGTCGGTGAAAAACTGTTTTTT. Translating gives CASSQAVVGEKLFF.

The V call is TRBV19, the J call TRBJ2-7, with 11 bases fitting TRBD2. V shed 6 bases, J shed 4 bases, and the junction held 5 bases outside the gene matches. The CDR3 spans 14 residues. Germline CDR1 reads LNHDA; CDR2 reads SQIVND (reference sequence). CDR3 nucleotide sequence: TGTGCCAGTAGGACTAGCGGGGCCCTTTACGAGCAGTACTTC. It yields the protein CASRTSGALYEQYF.

The chain couples TRBV7-2 to TRBJ2-5; D unclear. Germline assignment: CDR1 SGHTA and CDR2 FQGNSA. V was shortened by 5 bases and J by 5 bases, with 15 bases between the two germline ends. CDR3 length: 14 amino acids. The CDR3 nucleotides are TGTGCCAGCAGCCCCTCGCAGGTCCGGGAGACCCAGTACTTC. Protein sequence: CASSPSQVRETQYF.

V and J are TRBV6-4 and TRBJ1-1; a possible D gene is TRBD1 (5 bases). The germline gives CDR1 MRHNA, CDR2 SNTAGT. The length of the CDR3 is 16 residues. V shed 4 bases and J shed 3 bases, with 18 bases lying between them. Here the CDR3 reads CASSAPFRAKDTEAFF. CDR3 DNA: TGTGCCAGCAGTGCACCCTTCAGGGCGAAGGACACTGAAGCTTTCTTT.

The chain carries TRBV24-1 and TRBJ2-1; 13 bases are a match to TRBD2. The V segment lost 1 base and the J segment 15 bases; nucleotides outside the gene matches: 8. Germline V lookup: CDR1 KGHDR, CDR2 SFDVKD. The CDR3 sequence is 15 residues long. Here the CDR3 reads CATSDFGTSGERMFF. In nucleotides, the CDR3 is TGTGCCACCAGTGATTTTGGGACTAGCGGGGAGCGGATGTTCTTC.

This rearrangement joins TRBV7-2 to TRBJ2-5, with D perhaps TRBD2 (6 bases). V was pared by 5 bases and J by 0 bases, with 16 bases between. The CDR3 has 16 amino acids. Germline V gives CDR1 SGHTA, CDR2 FQGNSA. The CDR3 nucleotides are TGTGCCAGCAGCCTCATGTCGGCGGGAAACCAAGAGACCCAGTACTTC. Residues: CASSLMSAGNQETQYF.

The genes are TRBV7-2 and TRBJ2-5; D is possibly TRBD2 (6 bases). The CDR3 loop spans 12 amino acids. The germline V gene encodes CDR1 SGHTA and CDR2 FQGNSA. With 4 bases removed from V and 4 bases from J, the gap between germline ends came to 7 bases. In DNA, the CDR3 is TGTGCCAGCAGCTACGGGGGAGAGACCCAGTACTTC. Its translation is CASSYGGETQYF.

This clone was found once. This chain uses TRBV9 with TRBJ2-5; 12 positions agree with TRBD1. The junction had 8 bases not matched to a gene; V was cut back by 3 bases and J by 5 bases. The germline gives CDR1 SGDLS, CDR2 YYNGEE. The CDR3 runs 16 residues. CDR3 nucleotide sequence: TGTGCCAGCAGCGCACCCGGGACAGGGGGCCTGGAGACCCAGTACTTC. It yields the protein CASSAPGTGGLETQYF.

The V and J genes are TRBV5-1 and TRBJ1-2; D gene uncertain. The germline V gene has CDR1 SGHRS and CDR2 YFSETQ. The V gene lost 0 bases and the J gene lost 7 bases, with 10 bases spanning the gap. This CDR3 is 13 amino acids long. The CDR3, as DNA: TGCGCCAGCAGCTTGGACTTTATGCGTGGCTACACCTTC. Its translation: CASSLDFMRGYTF.

CDR3 coding DNA: TGTGCCAGCAGTGATGGATGGACTAACTATGGCTACACCTTC. This sequence encodes CASSDGWTNYGYTF. The chain recombines TRBV25-1 with TRBJ1-2; no clear D gene. CDR1 and CDR2 (germline): MGHDK, SYGVNS. V was cut by 3 bases and J by 0 bases, with 8 bases left in between. The length of the CDR3 is 14 residues.

The chain combines TRBV5-5 with TRBJ2-7; TRBD1 matches at 10 bases. Looked up from germline, CDR1 is SGHKS and CDR2 is YYEKEE (reference sequence). The CDR3 extends over 18 amino acids. With 3 bases clipped from V and 2 bases from J, the junction kept 14 bases outside the gene matches. The CDR3 region is CASSSRDRGFASAYEQYF. For the CDR3, the DNA is TGTGCCAGCAGCTCCCGGGACAGGGGCTTTGCCTCGGCCTACGAGCAGTACTTC.

The chain links TRBV28 to TRBJ1-1; a weak D match, TRBD1 (5 bases). Trimming shortened V by 8 bases and J by 6 bases, and 22 bases separated the two germline ends. This CDR3 is built from 15 residues. Germline V CDR1 and CDR2: MDHEN, SYDVKM. The CDR3 nucleotides read TGTGCCAGCGGGGGTCCTCCACCGCGTGGTCCTGAAGCTTTCTTT. Protein product: CASGGPPPRGPEAFF.

This chain connects TRBV28 to TRBJ1-1; 8 positions match TRBD1. Germline V gene data show CDR1 as MDHEN and CDR2 as SYDVKM. Germline trimming cut 4 bases from V and 0 bases from J; bases unmatched to any gene: 7. The CDR3 has 16 residues. CDR3 residues: CASSSGTGRLNTEAFF. The DNA of the CDR3 is TGTGCCAGCAGTTCCGGGACAGGTCGGTTGAACACTGAAGCTTTCTTT.

J is TRBJ1-6 and V is TRBV28; 9 bases line up with TRBD1. The J segment lost 8 bases and the V segment lost 2 bases, leaving 4 bases of the junction unmatched. The CDR3 sequence is 15 residues long. CDR1 is MDHEN and CDR2 is SYDVKM in the germline V gene. CDR3 sequence (DNA): TGTGCCAGCAGTTTAGAGGACAGGGGATATTCACCCCTCCACTTT. Residues: CASSLEDRGYSPLHF.

The V gene is TRBV6-6, the J gene TRBJ1-2, with 8 bases identical to TRBD1. This CDR3 is 14 amino acids long. Germline CDR1 reads MNHNY; CDR2 reads SVGAGI (reference sequence). With V trimmed by 5 bases and J by 4 bases, 6 bases remained unmatched. The CDR3 sequence: CASSTRQGSYGYTF. The CDR3, as DNA: TGTGCCAGCAGTACCCGACAGGGGTCCTATGGCTACACCTTC.

V and J are TRBV5-1 and TRBJ1-1; D unresolved. Germline CDR1 SGHRS, CDR2 YFSETQ. This CDR3 has 12 amino acids. V was shortened by 4 bases and J by 2 bases, with 6 bases between the two germline ends. Here the CDR3 DNA reads TGCGCCAGCAGCCAGGCAAACACTGAAGCTTTCTTT. It translates to CASSQANTEAFF.

This clone occurred a few times. The genes are TRBV5-6 and TRBJ2-7, with a possible D match to TRBD1 (6 bases). Germline V lookup: CDR1 SGHDT, CDR2 YYEEEE. This CDR3 spans 19 amino acids. V dropped 4 bases and J dropped 3 bases, with 29 bases sitting between them. DNA of the CDR3: TGTGCCAGCAGCCCCTGGTCCGCTTTTCTGGACAGCTACTTCTACGAGCAGTACTTC. Amino acids: CASSPWSAFLDSYFYEQYF.

This chain joins TRBV6-5 and TRBJ2-1; possibly TRBD1 for D (5 bases). This CDR3 has 14 amino acids. Germline V CDR1 and CDR2: MNHEY, SVGAGI. The CDR3 region is CEQVSRGKYNEQFF. CDR3 coding DNA: TGTGAACAGGTGAGTAGGGGTAAATACAATGAGCAGTTCTTC.

This clone was seen only a few times. The J gene is TRBJ2-7, the V gene TRBV4-2; TRBD2 matches 9 bases. CDR1 is LGHNA, CDR2 YNFKEQ, per germline. Trimming at V came to 3 bases and at J to 2 bases, leaving 5 bases not matched to a gene. The CDR3 runs to 15 residues. CDR3: CASSQELAGTYEQYF. Here the CDR3 DNA reads TGTGCCAGCAGCCAGGAACTAGCGGGTACCTACGAGCAGTACTTC.

V is TRBV30 and J is TRBJ2-1, with D possibly being TRBD1 or TRBD2 (5 bases each). V was cut by 3 bases and J by 3 bases, with 12 bases left in between. CDR3 length: 14 amino acids. Germline values: CDR1 GTSNPN, CDR2 SVGIG (reference sequence). The CDR3 DNA follows: TGTGCCTGGAGGGGGGAGCCTTACTACAATGAGCAGTTCTTC. This translates into CAWRGEPYYNEQFF.

The genes are TRBV29-1 and TRBJ1-1; D may be TRBD1 (5 bases). The germline gives CDR1 SQVTM, CDR2 ANQGSEA. Deletions cut 6 bases from V and 1 base from J, with 9 bases between. CDR3 size: 12 residues. The CDR3 DNA reads TGCAGCGTCGATCAGGGGAACACTGAAGCTTTCTTT. Its protein is CSVDQGNTEAFF.

The V and J genes are TRBV27 and TRBJ1-6, with D perhaps matching TRBD1 (5 bases). This CDR3 is 16 amino acids long. Trimming stripped 5 bases from V and 0 bases from J, with 11 bases between. Germline V lookup: CDR1 MNHEY, CDR2 SMNVEV (reference sequence). The chain's CDR3 is CASSDSPSSYNSPLHF. The CDR3 DNA reads TGTGCCAGCAGTGACAGTCCCAGCTCCTATAATTCACCCCTCCACTTT.